This TCR beta chain is drawn from a study of PD-1 blockade in classical Hodgkin lymphoma. Overall study: Once every 2 weeks, patients received intravenous nivolumab at 3 mg/kg.

Sequenced by immunoSEQ multiplex PCR; TCRdb stores in-frame clones only, minus some. The sample contains about 46,000 clones, 73% of which appear only once. There was relapse after autologous stem cell transplantation in every patient, and there was variation in brentuximab vedotin exposure. Trimming removed 2 bases from V and 6 bases from J, with 10 bases in between. Germline CDR1 reads SGHNT; CDR2 reads YYREEE (reference sequence). This CDR3 is built from 13 residues. The sequenced sample was peripheral blood mononuclear cells (PBMCs), obtained at baseline. The chain links TRBV5-4 to TRBJ2-3; TRBD1 is a possible D gene (6 bases). The sequence came from a human donor with classical Hodgkin lymphoma. The CDR3 spells CASSLQGGDTQYF. The CDR3 DNA reads TGTGCCAGCAGCTTACAGGGCGGTGATACGCAGTATTTT.